This T cell receptor (beta chain) was obtained from a study of CD8+ T cells in alopecia areata. Study in general: Patients given treatment had severity scored by the percentage of scalp area affected.

For this clone: Its antigen remains unknown.

General observations from the study: TCR sharing was clearer in mice than between patients, perhaps partly owing to patient HLA diversity. Significant decreases in scalp clonality and expanded CD8+ clones followed tofacitinib treatment.

Sequencing used cDNA as its template, made by extracting RNA and reverse transcribing it. Data came from immunoSEQ multiplex PCR; TCRdb stores just in-frame clones and leaves some out. Altogether some 190,000 clones are present, around 60% being singletons, with the ten largest covering approximately 1.4%. The treatment is: oral pan-JAK inhibitor, 5-10 mg twice daily. The CDR3 loop spans 14 amino acids. Germline V lookup: CDR1 MNHEY, CDR2 SMNVEV (reference sequence). With V trimmed by 6 bases and J by 4 bases, 7 bases remained unmatched. V gene TRBV27 combines with J gene TRBJ2-5; 8 nucleotides align to TRBD1. The source material was CD4+ T cells sorted from blood, sampled at week 49, from a patient treated with tofacitinib. This sequence originates from a human donor with alopecia areata. The CDR3 spells CASRDSGGRETQYF. For the CDR3, the DNA is TGTGCCAGCAGGGACTCAGGGGGCCGAGAGACCCAGTACTTC.